This is a list of T cell receptor beta chains from one sample in a study of CD8 T cells in Susac syndrome. TCRdb used MiXCR to reprocess the immunoSEQ multiplex PCR reads, holding one entry per CDR3 protein. The table has 75,000 to 100,000 distinct CDR3 sequences, 85% to 95% seen once. The sequenced sample was CD8+ T cells from PBMCs. The receptors stem from a human donor with Susac syndrome. Each CDR3 is given with its conserved first and last residue. D genes are given only for firm matches. Only some rows state a clone size, as once, few, many or a class for expanded clones.

clone size,J gene,V gene,CDR3 length,D gene,CDR3 DNA,CDR3 protein
NA,TRBJ2-1,TRBV20-1,16,TRBD2,TGCAGTGCTAACGAAAGGAGACTAGCCCCGGCCAATGAGCAGTTCTTC,CSANERRLAPANEQFF
NA,TRBJ2-1,TRBV6-6,15,NA,TGTGCCAGCACCCCGGACGGCGGCTCCTACAATGAGCAGTTCTTC,CASTPDGGSYNEQFF
NA,TRBJ2-5,TRBV5-1,13,NA,TGCGCCAGCAGCCTGGACGACCTAGAGACCCAGTACTTC,CASSLDDLETQYF
NA,TRBJ2-4,TRBV3-1,15,NA,TGTGCCAGCAGCCAAATCACGGGAGCCAACAGCATTCAGTACTTC,CASSQITGANSIQYF
NA,TRBJ2-7,TRBV4-3,14,TRBD1,TGCGCCAGCACCGAGGAGGTAGGGGGCCACGAGCAGTACTTC,CASTEEVGGHEQYF
once,TRBJ2-7,TRBV7-9,15,TRBD2,TGTGCCACTGCCATGGGACTAGCGGACCCCTACGAGCAGTACTTC,CATAMGLADPYEQYF
NA,TRBJ2-7,TRBV5-6,14,TRBD1,TGTGCCAGCAGCACCGGGACAGCAATCTACGAGCAGTACTTC,CASSTGTAIYEQYF
once,TRBJ2-2,TRBV5-6,15,TRBD1,TGTGCCAGCAGACCACGGACAGGGTATGACGGGGAGCTGTTTTTT,CASRPRTGYDGELFF
NA,TRBJ1-1,TRBV2,11,NA,TGTGCCAGCAGTGACCCACGGGGGCCTTTCTTT,CASSDPRGPFF
NA,TRBJ1-2,TRBV28,15,NA,TGTGCCAGCAGTTTACCGGGGGTAGCTAACTATGGCTACACCTTC,CASSLPGVANYGYTF
NA,TRBJ2-3,TRBV20-1,16,TRBD1,TGCAGTGCTAGACCACAGGGGCCAGATAGGGCAGATACGCAGTATTTT,CSARPQGPDRADTQYF
NA,TRBJ2-1,TRBV30,17,NA,TGTGCCTGGAGTGCCGACGGGAGCTTTCAGTCCTACAATGAGCAGTTCTTC,CAWSADGSFQSYNEQFF
medium-sized,TRBJ1-1,TRBV7-2,14,NA,TGTGCCAGCAGCTTAGAGGCGGTAAACACTGAAGCTTTCTTT,CASSLEAVNTEAFF
NA,TRBJ1-1,TRBV29-1,15,TRBD1,TGCAGCGTTCAGTACGTAGAACAGGGGGTCACTGAAGCTTTCTTT,CSVQYVEQGVTEAFF
NA,TRBJ2-1,TRBV29-1,13,TRBD1,TGCAGCGCCACCACAGGGGGGTACAATGAGCAGTTCTTC,CSATTGGYNEQFF
NA,TRBJ1-1,TRBV2,12,NA,TGTGCCAGCAGTGAGAACCGGCCTGAAGCTTTCTTT,CASSENRPEAFF
once,TRBJ2-1,TRBV24-1,16,NA,TGTGCCACCAGTGATTTGGGGGGCCGTTATGCCGATGAGCAGTTCTTC,CATSDLGGRYADEQFF
NA,TRBJ2-7,TRBV13,14,TRBD1,TGTGCCAGCAGCATTGACAGGGGCGCCTACGAGCAGTACTTC,CASSIDRGAYEQYF
few,TRBJ2-7,TRBV28,14,TRBD1,TGTGCCAGCAGTGGGGACAGCTCATCCTACGAGCAGTACTTC,CASSGDSSSYEQYF